Reported below is one T cell receptor (beta chain). The source of the sample is a study of shared clonotypes between healthy human individuals. Each subset's genomic DNA was split evenly across several immunoSEQ plates. Using immunoSEQ multiplex PCR, the repertoire was profiled, and TCRdb retains in-frame clones only, with some absent. The table records hundreds of thousands of clones, more than 75% of them present only once. The V end lost 1 base, the J end lost 6 bases, and 13 bases lay between the germline ends. CDR3 size: 14 residues. Germline CDR1 reads SGHVS; CDR2 reads FQNEAQ. The clonotype was recovered from a woman in her 40s in good health. Some clones in this sample may be carry-over from other donors' samples. The gene calls are TRBV7-8 and TRBJ2-7; D unclear. Sequencing was carried out using PBMCs. In DNA, the CDR3 is TGTGCCAGCAGCTTAGTCCGGGCCGAGTCCGAGCAGTACTTC. Translation: CASSLVRAESEQYF. Together with reference TRBV7-8 and TRBJ2-7, the CDR3 gives the full variable domain: GAGVSQSPRYKVAKRGQDVALRCDPISGHVSLFWYQQALGQGPEFLTYFQNEAQLDKSGLPSDRFFAERPEGSVSTLKIQRTQQEDSAVYLCASSLVRAESEQYFGPGTRLTVT.